The clone carrying this TCR beta chain showed up just once. Germline CDR1 reads MNHNS; CDR2 reads SASEGT. This CDR3 comprises 14 residues. The J segment lost 13 bases and the V segment lost 6 bases, leaving 12 bases of the junction unmatched. The entry originates in a study of T cell repertoires in aging, cancer and after chemotherapy. Multiplex touch-down PCR with TRB-A/B primers amplified rearranged V-D-J TRB sequences. TCRdb fed the multiplex PCR reads into MiXCR, producing one record per CDR3 protein. Altogether about 5,100 distinct CDR3 sequences are present, roughly 26% being singletons, with the ten largest covering 8.5% to 14%. TCR beta rearrangements were amplified from peripheral blood genomic DNA.

Sequencing was done on a sample of blood. This TCR was recovered from a human donor with a solid tumor. The rearrangement uses TRBV6-1 and TRBJ2-1, with 10 nucleotides matching TRBD1. The CDR3 nucleotides read TGTGCCAGCAGCTGGACGGGGACAGGGGAGACCCAGTTCTTC. Its protein product is CASSWTGTGETQFF.